This T cell receptor (beta chain) is from a study of PD-L1 blockade in urothelial cancer. As for time point: pretreatment peripheral blood. Generated by immunoSEQ multiplex PCR, the TCRdb table keeps only in-frame clones and is missing some. The table has under 80,000 clones, about four fifths seen once. This clone has more than one count but fewer than ten. The clonotype was recovered from a man between 65 and 79 years old with urothelial cancer. This material consisted of PBMCs, taken around atezolizumab (anti-PD-L1) treatment.

The CDR3 coding sequence is TGTGCCAGCAGCCTATCACCAGGGGGATGGGACGAAGCTTTCTTT. Translated, it gives CASSLSPGGWDEAFF. The V gene is TRBV11-3, the J gene TRBJ1-1; 7 nucleotides line up with TRBD1. The junction had 14 bases not matched to a gene; V was cut back by 5 bases and J by 8 bases. This CDR3 contains 15 residues. The V gene's germline CDR1 is SGHNT and CDR2 YENEEA.